This T cell receptor beta chain emerged from a study of T cells in tumors after PD-1 blockade. Background on the study: Excluded were patients with checkpoint blockade, immunosuppressants, or radiotherapy or other anti-cancer therapy within 4 weeks. Study-wide results and limits: Some novel exhausted tumor clones appeared in pre-treatment blood, suggesting peripheral recruitment.

Sequencing used immunoSEQ multiplex PCR; TCRdb keeps in-frame clones, though not all of them. This table has tens of thousands of clones, around four fifths appearing once. As to this clone: Its antigen is not known. Possible read error: a much larger clone is one base away. Other DNA sequences from this sample encode an identical CDR3 as well.

The CDR3 totals 14 residues. CDR1 and CDR2 from the germline V gene are MGHDK and SYGVNS. The starting material was PBMCs, obtained before anti-PD-1 treatment. The rearrangement links TRBV25-1 to TRBJ2-7, with D possibly matching TRBD1 (6 bases). The origin of this receptor is a human donor with basal cell carcinoma. The CDR3 region has the DNA TGTGCTAGCAGTCCCGGACAGACATCCTACGAGCAGTACTTC. It yields the protein CASSPGQTSYEQYF.